Described below is a single T cell receptor (beta chain) sequence and its context. Recovered participants had two consecutive negative NP/OP PCR tests, healthcare professional clearance, or symptom resolution. The source of the sample is a study of blood T cell repertoires in COVID-19. Study summary: Both acute and convalescent COVID-19 samples were obtained from the United States, Italy and Spain. The cDNA or gDNA used as material had been derived from T cells, B-cell-depleted T cells, or PBMCs.

Sequencing was performed with immunoSEQ multiplex PCR; in TCRdb, only in-frame clones are kept and a portion is missing. Among some 270,000 clones listed, just under 90% were seen once. The CDR3 is made up of 15 amino acids. Trimming left V 4 bases short and J 0 bases short, with 13 bases between. The germline gives CDR1 GTSNPN, CDR2 SVGIG (reference sequence). This sequence was found in a woman aged 55 to 70 who had recovered from COVID-19. Sequenced material: PBMCs or T cells enriched from blood (not recorded which). The chain recombines TRBV30 with TRBJ1-3; D call uncertain. This CDR3 reads CAWTLGIYSGNTIYF. CDR3 coding DNA: TGTGCCTGGACACTCGGGATTTACTCTGGAAACACCATATATTTT.